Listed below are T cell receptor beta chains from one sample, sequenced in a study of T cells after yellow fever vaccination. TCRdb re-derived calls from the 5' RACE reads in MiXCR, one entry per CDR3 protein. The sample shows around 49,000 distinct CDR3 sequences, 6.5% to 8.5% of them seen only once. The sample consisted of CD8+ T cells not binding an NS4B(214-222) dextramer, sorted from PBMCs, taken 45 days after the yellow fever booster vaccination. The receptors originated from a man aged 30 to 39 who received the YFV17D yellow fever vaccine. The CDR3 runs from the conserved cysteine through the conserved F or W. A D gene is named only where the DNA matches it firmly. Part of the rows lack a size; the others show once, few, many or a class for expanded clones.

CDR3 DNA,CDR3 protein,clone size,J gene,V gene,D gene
TGCAGCGTTATCGACTACGAGCAGTACTTC,CSVIDYEQYF,many,TRBJ2-7,TRBV29-1,NA
TGTGCCAGCAGTCTTAGCGGGAGCTACTACGAGCAGTACTTC,CASSLSGSYYEQYF,many,TRBJ2-7,TRBV27,TRBD2
TGTGCCAGCAGCAGCCAGACAGGAACTAATGAAAAACTGTTTTTT,CASSSQTGTNEKLFF,many,TRBJ1-4,TRBV7-6,NA
TGTGCCAGCAGCTTGTACTACAATGAGCAGTTCTTC,CASSLYYNEQFF,few,TRBJ2-1,TRBV5-6,NA
TGTGCCAGCACCTTGACACACTTGGATTCCTACGAGCAGTACTTC,CASTLTHLDSYEQYF,many,TRBJ2-7,TRBV11-2,NA
TGCGCCAGCGGCCCAGGGCTAGCGGGGATCTACAATGAGCAGTTCTTC,CASGPGLAGIYNEQFF,many,TRBJ2-1,TRBV10-1,TRBD2
TGTGCCAGCAGTTACGCCGCCGGGACAGGGGGATTGGATGAGCAGTTCTTC,CASSYAAGTGGLDEQFF,NA,TRBJ2-1,TRBV6-5,TRBD1
TGTGCCAGCAGTCCAAATCCGATCTCTGGGGCCAACGTCCTGACTTTC,CASSPNPISGANVLTF,few,TRBJ2-6,TRBV12-3/TRBV12-4,NA
TGTGCCAGCACGGCGGGAGGGCCCTATGAGCAGTTCTTC,CASTAGGPYEQFF,many,TRBJ2-1,TRBV2,TRBD2
TGCGCCAGCAGCTTGGTCTCGTCTGAGGGGAATGAGCAGTTCTTC,CASSLVSSEGNEQFF,NA,TRBJ2-1,TRBV5-1,NA
TGTGCCAGCAGCCCCGGGACTAGCGATTTAAATGAGCAGTTCTTC,CASSPGTSDLNEQFF,NA,TRBJ2-1,TRBV7-6,TRBD2
TGTGCCAGCGCACGGGGGCAGAGCACTGAAGCTTTCTTT,CASARGQSTEAFF,many,TRBJ1-1,TRBV6-5,NA
TGTGCCAGATCGACAGGGAACGGTAGTAGCTCCTACGAGCAGTACTTC,CARSTGNGSSSYEQYF,many,TRBJ2-7,TRBV3-1,TRBD1
TGTGCCAGCAAGGGGACTAGCGGGTCCCTCGGGGAGCTGTTTTTT,CASKGTSGSLGELFF,NA,TRBJ2-2,TRBV6-2/TRBV6-3,TRBD2
TGCAGTGCTAGACGGCCCGACAAAAACATTCAGTACTTC,CSARRPDKNIQYF,many,TRBJ2-4,TRBV20-1,NA
TGTGCCAGCAGCTTGTGGGCTATCGATGAGCAGTTCTTC,CASSLWAIDEQFF,few,TRBJ2-1,TRBV5-4,NA
TGTGCCAGCACTTTGGGACTAGGAAAGGTTGAGCAGTTCTTC,CASTLGLGKVEQFF,many,TRBJ2-1,TRBV6-2/TRBV6-3,TRBD2
TGCGCCAGCAGCCAAGCCGTCAGGGGAGATCAGCCCCAGCATTTT,CASSQAVRGDQPQHF,many,TRBJ1-5,TRBV4-1,NA
TGCGCCAGCAGCCAGACTGACAATGAGCAGTTCTTC,CASSQTDNEQFF,many,TRBJ2-1,TRBV5-1,NA
TGTGCCAGCAGTCCGACAGGGGGCCCTTCCTACGAGCAGTACTTC,CASSPTGGPSYEQYF,many,TRBJ2-7,TRBV27,TRBD1
TGTGCCAGCAGGGCAACAGGGAGTCAGCCCCAGCATTTT,CASRATGSQPQHF,many,TRBJ1-5,TRBV2,NA
TGTGCCAGCAGTTCCGGGACGGTGGTGGGGAATTCACCCCTCCACTTT,CASSSGTVVGNSPLHF,many,TRBJ1-6,TRBV2,NA
TGTGCCAGCCAGAGCCCGGACAGGGGAGAGGAGACCCAGTACTTC,CASQSPDRGEETQYF,many,TRBJ2-5,TRBV27,TRBD1
TGTGCCAGCAGTGAATTCAATCCGGGACAGTCTAGCACAGATACGCAGTATTTT,CASSEFNPGQSSTDTQYF,many,TRBJ2-3,TRBV25-1,TRBD1
TGCGCCAGCAGCCAAGGTCTAGCGGGAGGAGGGGTCGGGGAGACCCAGTACTTC,CASSQGLAGGGVGETQYF,few,TRBJ2-5,TRBV4-3,TRBD2
TGTGCCAGCAGTTTCGACAGCTCCTATAATTCACCCCTCCACTTT,CASSFDSSYNSPLHF,NA,TRBJ1-6,TRBV6-5,NA
TGTGCCAGCAGCTCAGGGCTTGGGCAGCCCCAGCATTTT,CASSSGLGQPQHF,many,TRBJ1-5,TRBV12-3/TRBV12-4,NA